Sequencing of this T cell receptor (beta chain) was carried out in a study of Ad26.COV2.S vaccination and SARS-CoV-2 variants. Overall study: Into the muscle, Ad26.COV2.S was dosed once or twice, 56 days apart. Study-wide results and limits: Overall T cell responses may have been underestimated by the analyses of TCR breadth and depth. Ad26.COV2.S recipients had broader spike-specific TCRs (P = 0.0014).

Trimming at V came to 0 bases and at J to 6 bases, leaving 7 bases not matched to a gene. CDR3 length: 15 residues. Germline values: CDR1 LGHDT, CDR2 YNNKEL (reference sequence). Treatment: around 19 received Ad26.COV2.S at low or high dose, single or two shots; 5 received placebo; per-sample allocation not given. Specimens were obtained on day 63 following the first vaccine or placebo injection. The administered vaccine (an Ad26 vector) expressed Wuhan-strain SARS-CoV-2 spike. As for this clone: Its target is unknown.

Profiled with immunoSEQ multiplex PCR; TCRdb holds only in-frame clones, not every one. Counted here are 410,000 or so clones, around 92% occurring once; the ten biggest clones make up approximately 1.6%. The source of this sequence is a person aged 18-60 years who received the Ad26.COV2.S COVID-19 vaccine or a placebo. The chain uses TRBV3-1 (or the pseudogene TRBV3-2) and TRBJ2-7; 8 positions match TRBD1. The specimen was peripheral blood, collected in a trial of Ad26.COV2.S vaccine versus placebo. The CDR3 protein is CASSQDLRTGPEQYF. For the CDR3, the DNA is TGTGCCAGCAGCCAAGATCTCCGGACAGGGCCCGAGCAGTACTTC.